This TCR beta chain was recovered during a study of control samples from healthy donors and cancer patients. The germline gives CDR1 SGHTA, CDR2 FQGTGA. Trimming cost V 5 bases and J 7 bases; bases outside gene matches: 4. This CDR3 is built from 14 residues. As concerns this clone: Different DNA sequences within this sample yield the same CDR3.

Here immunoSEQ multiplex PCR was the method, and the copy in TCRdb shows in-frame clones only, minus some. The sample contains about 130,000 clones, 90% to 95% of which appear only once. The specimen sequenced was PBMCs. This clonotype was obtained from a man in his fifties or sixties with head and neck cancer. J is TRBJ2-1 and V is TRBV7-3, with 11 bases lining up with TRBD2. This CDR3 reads CASSLAGGPNEQFF. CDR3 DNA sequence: TGTGCCAGCAGCCTAGCGGGGGGCCCGAATGAGCAGTTCTTC.